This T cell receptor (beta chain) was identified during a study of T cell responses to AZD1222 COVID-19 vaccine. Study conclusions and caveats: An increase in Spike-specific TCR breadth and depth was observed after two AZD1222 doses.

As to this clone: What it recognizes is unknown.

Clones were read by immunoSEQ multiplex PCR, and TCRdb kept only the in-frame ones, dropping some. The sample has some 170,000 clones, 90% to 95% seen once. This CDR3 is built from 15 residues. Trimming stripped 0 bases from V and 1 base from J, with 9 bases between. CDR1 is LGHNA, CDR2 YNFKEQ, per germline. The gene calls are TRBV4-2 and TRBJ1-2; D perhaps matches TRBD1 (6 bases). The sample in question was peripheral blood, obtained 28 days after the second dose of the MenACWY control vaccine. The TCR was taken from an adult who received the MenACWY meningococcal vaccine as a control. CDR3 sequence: CASSQDFRGNYGYTF. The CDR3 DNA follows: TGTGCCAGCAGCCAAGATTTCAGGGGTAACTATGGCTACACCTTC.